This T cell receptor beta chain came from a study of cytomegalovirus exposure and HLA in healthy donors. In the study overall: An analysis done earlier identified 100 million to 140 million unique TCR beta sequences from about 179 million T cells. Study conclusions and caveats: Exclusion as indistinguishable affected some V segments, including TRBV6-2 and TRBV6-3. Investigators reported under 200 TCR beta chains as tied to cytomegalovirus.

V was pared by 2 bases and J by 7 bases, with 11 bases between. The CDR3 spans 13 residues. Germline assignment: CDR1 MNHEY and CDR2 SVGAGI. For this clone: No antigen is known for it.

The PCR was carried out with 60 Vbeta primers and 13 Jbeta primers. Profiled with immunoSEQ multiplex PCR; TCRdb holds only in-frame clones, not every one. The sample has about 65,000 clones, around 77% seen once. The gene calls are TRBV6-5 and TRBJ1-1, with D possibly TRBD1 on 5 matching bases. The sample taken for sequencing was PBMCs. The clonotype originates from a young woman in good health and CMV-seronegative. CDR3 nucleotide sequence: TGTGCCAGCAGTTACATATACGGGGGTGAAGCTTTCTTT. It yields the protein CASSYIYGGEAFF.